The present T cell receptor (beta chain) was sequenced within a study of cytomegalovirus exposure and HLA in healthy donors. A note on this clone: The target antigen is unknown.

Study results and limitations: In most subjects, TCR beta sequences reportedly gave accurate predictions of HLA-A and HLA-B alleles. Three chains linked to CMV were shown in vitro to be specific for CMV antigens. Per a prior analysis, the majority of TCR beta V segments were productive roughly 90% or roughly 30% of the time.

With 60 Vbeta and 13 Jbeta primers, the PCR was carried out. Data came from immunoSEQ multiplex PCR; TCRdb stores just in-frame clones and leaves some out. The sample is made up of 29,000 or so clones, and the top ten hold 0.71% of it. The sample consisted of PBMCs. This sequence was found in a young man in good health and CMV-seronegative.

The CDR3 nucleotides read TGTGCCACCAGCCGAGGGCGGACTAGCGGGACCTACGAGCAGTACTTC. The encoded protein is CATSRGRTSGTYEQYF. The rearrangement links TRBV15 to TRBJ2-7; 12 nucleotides line up with TRBD2. The CDR3 runs 16 residues. Germline CDR1 and CDR2: LNHNV and YYDKDF (reference sequence). Trimming at V came to 5 bases and at J to 2 bases, leaving 7 bases not matched to a gene.